Below, 24 T cell receptor beta chains from the same sample are listed, as sequenced in a study of control samples from healthy donors and cancer patients. TCRdb keeps only in-frame clones here, not all; method: immunoSEQ multiplex PCR. The sample lists 120,000 or so clones; around 90% were seen once. Sequencing used blood. These receptors were taken from a man aged 18 to 30 in good health.

V is TRBV7-3 and J is TRBJ2-3; D is unresolved. CDR1 SGHTA and CDR2 FQGTGA come from the germline V gene. CDR3 size: 15 residues. The germline V and J ends were trimmed by 7 bases and 1 base, with 15 bases remaining between them. CDR3 nucleotide sequence: TGTGCCAGCACTCGGAGCGCCCAGGGCACAGATACGCAGTATTTT. Encoded protein: CASTRSAQGTDTQYF.

This clone was picked up one time. This CDR3 reads CSASLTGVEKLFF. DNA for the CDR3: TGCAGTGCTAGTCTGACAGGGGTTGAAAAACTGTTTTTT. V and J are TRBV20-1 and TRBJ1-4; 8 positions agree with TRBD1. Unmatched junction bases numbered 4, after V lost 3 bases and J lost 7 bases. The CDR3 runs 13 residues. Germline V gene lookup returns CDR1 DFQATT and CDR2 SNEGSKA (reference sequence).

The chain couples TRBV18 to TRBJ2-5; weak D call: TRBD1 (6 bases). Trimming cost V 2 bases and J 1 base, with 14 bases left between them. The V gene's germline CDR1 is KGHSH and CDR2 LQKENI. The CDR3 is 16 residues long. DNA for the CDR3: TGTGCCAGCTCACCAAGGGGGACAAGGATCCAAGAGACCCAGTACTTC. Its translation is CASSPRGTRIQETQYF.

This chain uses TRBV16 with TRBJ2-2; possibly TRBD2 for D (5 bases). This CDR3 contains 14 residues. Germline-derived CDR1 and CDR2 are KGHSY and FQNENV. Trimming shortened V by 3 bases and J by 6 bases, and 11 bases separated the two germline ends. CDR3 DNA: TGTGCCAGCAGCCAGGGAGATTGGGCCGGGGAGCTGTTTTTT. It is translated as CASSQGDWAGELFF.

V and J are TRBV10-3 and TRBJ2-7, with D possibly being TRBD1 or TRBD2 (5 bases each). V was pared by 6 bases and J by 2 bases, with 14 bases between. The CDR3 extends over 14 amino acids. Per the germline V gene, CDR1 is ENHRY and CDR2 is SYGVKD. CDR3 amino acids: CAIRAGTGTYEQYF. The CDR3 nucleotides are TGTGCCATCAGAGCCGGGACGGGAACCTACGAGCAGTACTTC.

The CDR3 coding sequence is TGTGCCAGCAGTGAAAGCCTCGACCCAGCAACTAATGAAAAACTGTTTTTT. It translates to CASSESLDPATNEKLFF. The chain joins TRBV6-1 to TRBJ1-4; D remains ambiguous. Germline V gene lookup returns CDR1 MNHNS and CDR2 SASEGT. V gave up 2 bases and J gave up 0 bases, with 13 bases separating them. There are 17 residues in the CDR3.

V gene TRBV7-3 combines with J gene TRBJ2-4, with 7 bases that match TRBD2. Germline trimming cut 5 bases from V and 4 bases from J; bases unmatched to any gene: 5. The germline gives CDR1 SGHTA, CDR2 FQGTGA. The CDR3 length is 14 residues. CDR3 in DNA: TGTGCCAGCAGCCCCGTGGGGGGGAAAAACATTCAGTACTTC. Amino acids: CASSPVGGKNIQYF.

The chain couples TRBV6-5 to TRBJ2-7; a possible D gene is TRBD2 (5 bases). Germline CDR1 and CDR2: MNHEY and SVGAGI. The CDR3 runs 14 residues. V dropped 6 bases and J dropped 3 bases, with 15 bases sitting between them. The CDR3 sequence is CASRQPGTNYEQYF. The CDR3 DNA is TGTGCCAGCAGACAACCGGGAACCAACTACGAGCAGTACTTC.

The V gene is TRBV4-1, the J gene TRBJ2-4; a possible D gene is TRBD2 (6 bases). Trimming removed 3 bases at V and 0 bases at J, with 18 bases between. The germline V gene encodes CDR1 MGHRA and CDR2 YSYEKL. The CDR3 is made up of 18 amino acids. CDR3 sequence: CASSQLEGRGLAKNIQYF. For the CDR3, the DNA is TGCGCCAGCAGCCAGCTCGAAGGGCGGGGATTAGCCAAAAACATTCAGTACTTC.

The chain joins TRBV5-1 to TRBJ1-1; D possibly corresponds to TRBD1 (6 bases). Trimming pared 2 bases from V and 5 bases from J, leaving 16 bases between. From germline, CDR1 is SGHRS and CDR2 YFSETQ. This CDR3 has 15 amino acids. In DNA form, the CDR3 reads TGCGCCAGCAGCTTCGAGGGGGGGCTTAAAACTGAAGCTTTCTTT. Translated: CASSFEGGLKTEAFF.

The chain couples TRBV5-5 to TRBJ2-5; D is unclear. V was cut by 3 bases and J by 4 bases, with 16 bases left in between. The CDR3 has 15 residues. Germline assignment: CDR1 SGHKS and CDR2 YYEKEE (reference sequence). The CDR3 sequence is CASSYSVPFGETQYF. CDR3 nucleotide sequence: TGTGCCAGCAGCTACAGCGTTCCATTTGGAGAGACCCAGTACTTC.

V and J are TRBV2 and TRBJ2-7, with D possibly TRBD2 on 6 matching bases. The CDR3 sequence is 15 residues long. The germline V gene has CDR1 SNHLY and CDR2 FYNNEI. V was clipped by 5 bases and J by 2 bases, with 16 bases between them. CDR3 nucleotide sequence: TGTGCCAGCAGTCCAGAGGGAGGACGGGCCTACGAGCAGTACGTC. This translates into CASSPEGGRAYEQYV.

This CDR3 reads CATRLDILGQETQYF. CDR3 sequence (DNA): TGTGCCACCAGATTGGACATTCTGGGACAAGAGACCCAGTACTTC. The rearrangement joins TRBV10-3 to TRBJ2-5; possibly TRBD1 for D (5 bases). V was shortened by 10 bases and J by 2 bases, with 20 bases between the two germline ends. From germline, CDR1 is ENHRY and CDR2 SYGVKD. The CDR3 totals 15 residues.

The chain has TRBV30 and TRBJ1-4; D gene uncertain. The CDR3 totals 11 residues. V dropped 3 bases and J dropped 8 bases, with 7 bases sitting between them. The V gene's germline CDR1 is GTSNPN and CDR2 SVGIG (reference sequence). The CDR3 here is CAWRPGEKLFF. The CDR3 bases are TGTGCCTGGAGGCCGGGGGAAAAACTGTTTTTT.

Of note for this clone: One junction end does not reproduce the germline sequence, and a read error may be involved. The genes are TRBV30 and TRBJ1-3; D remains unclear. CDR3 length: 15 residues. The germline CDR1 and CDR2 sequences are GTSNPN and SVGIG (reference sequence). CDR3: CAWSVGSPSGDTIYF. CDR3 in DNA: TGTGCCTGGAGTGTAGGATCCCCCTCTGGAGACACCATATATTTT.

The chain links TRBV18 to TRBJ2-3, with 13 bases aligning to TRBD2. The junction had 4 bases not matched to a gene; V was cut back by 3 bases and J by 4 bases. The CDR3 length is 16 residues. Germline V CDR1 and CDR2: KGHSH, LQKENI. CDR3 protein: CASSPWTSGSSDTQYF. CDR3 bases: TGTGCCAGCTCACCCTGGACTAGCGGGAGCTCAGATACGCAGTATTTT.

This clone was detected once. This chain joins TRBV2 and TRBJ2-2; TRBD2 matches at 9 bases. The ends lost 10 bases at V and 6 bases at J; junction bases unmatched: 12. Per the germline V gene, CDR1 is SNHLY and CDR2 is FYNNEI. The CDR3 has 15 residues. For the CDR3, the DNA is TGTGCCATACCCCGGGGTAGCGGGAGCGCCGGGGAGCTGTTTTTT. This sequence encodes CAIPRGSGSAGELFF.

This rearrangement joins TRBV3-1 (or the pseudogene TRBV3-2) to TRBJ2-7, with D perhaps given as TRBD1 or TRBD2 (6 bases each). Germline V CDR1 and CDR2: LGHDT, YNNKEL (reference sequence). V was shortened by 2 bases and J by 3 bases, with 11 bases between the two germline ends. CDR3 size: 14 residues. CDR3 loop: CASSQRTAGYEQYF. In DNA, the CDR3 is TGTGCCAGCAGCCAACGGACAGCGGGCTACGAGCAGTACTTC.

The chain is built from TRBV2 and TRBJ1-6; TRBD1 agrees at 9 bases. Germline V lookup: CDR1 SNHLY, CDR2 FYNNEI. The CDR3 runs 15 residues. Trimming cost V 6 bases and J 9 bases; bases outside gene matches: 9. CDR3 loop: CASSPRDRVGSPLHF. The DNA of the CDR3 is TGTGCCAGCAGCCCCCGGGACAGGGTGGGTTCACCCCTCCACTTT.

The gene calls are TRBV10-1 and TRBJ2-7; D ambiguous. Germline CDR1 WNHNN, CDR2 SYGVQD (reference sequence). V gave up 2 bases and J gave up 5 bases, with 4 bases separating them. The CDR3 runs 11 residues. The CDR3 nucleotides read TGCGCCAGCAGTGAGACAGACGAGCAGTACTTC. This codes for CASSETDEQYF.

The V gene is TRBV10-3, the J gene TRBJ1-1, with D tentatively TRBD1 (6 bases). This CDR3 contains 13 residues. V lost 4 bases and J 3 bases, leaving 9 bases between the germline ends. Germline V gene sequence: CDR1 ENHRY, CDR2 SYGVKD. The CDR3 protein is CAISVTGYTEAFF. CDR3 nucleotides: TGTGCCATCAGTGTTACAGGGTACACTGAAGCTTTCTTT.

The chain links TRBV27 to TRBJ1-5, with 11 bases lining up with TRBD1. The germline CDR1 and CDR2 sequences are MNHEY and SMNVEV (reference sequence). The trim removed 4 bases at V and 7 bases at J, leaving 6 bases unmatched. The CDR3 runs to 15 residues. CDR3 nucleotide sequence: TGTGCCAGCAGTTCCAGGACAGGGGGCGGACAGCCCCAGCATTTT. This codes for CASSSRTGGGQPQHF.

The chain is built from TRBV14 and TRBJ1-4; D gene uncertain. CDR1 SGHDN and CDR2 FVKESK come from the germline V gene. The CDR3 loop spans 12 amino acids. Trimming cost V 4 bases and J 8 bases, with 8 bases left between them. The chain's CDR3 is CASSRNREKLFF. CDR3 in DNA: TGTGCCAGCAGCCGCAACAGAGAAAAACTGTTTTTT.

This sequence joins TRBV5-1 and TRBJ1-2; D is possibly TRBD1 (6 bases). The CDR3 consists of 15 residues. V lost 0 bases and J 8 bases, leaving 17 bases between the germline ends. The germline V gene encodes CDR1 SGHRS and CDR2 YFSETQ. In nucleotides, the CDR3 is TGCGCCAGCAGCTTGGCCCCGGGAGGGGGTGTGGGCTACACCTTC. Its protein is CASSLAPGGGVGYTF.